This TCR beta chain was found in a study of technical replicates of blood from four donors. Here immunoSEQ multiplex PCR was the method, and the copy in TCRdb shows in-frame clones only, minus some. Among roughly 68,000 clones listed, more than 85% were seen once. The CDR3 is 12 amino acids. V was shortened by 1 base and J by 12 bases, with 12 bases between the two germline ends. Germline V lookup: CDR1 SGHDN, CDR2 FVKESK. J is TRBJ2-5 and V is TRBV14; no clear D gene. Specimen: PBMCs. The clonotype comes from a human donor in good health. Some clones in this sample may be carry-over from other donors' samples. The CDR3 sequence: CASSQALGTEYF. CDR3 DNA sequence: TGTGCCAGCAGCCAAGCTCTAGGCACGGAGTACTTC.